One T cell receptor (beta chain) is described in this entry. Deep was the level used in running the assay. Only in-frame clones appear in the TCRdb table, and some are missing; sequencing was by immunoSEQ multiplex PCR. Counted here are some 2.1 million clones, roughly 94% occurring once; the ten biggest clones make up 0.1% to 0.15%. The CDR3 length is 11 residues. V was cut by 3 bases and J by 5 bases, with 7 bases left in between. Germline V gene data show CDR1 as DFQATT and CDR2 as SNEGSKA (reference sequence). This entry belongs to a study of shared clonotypes between healthy human individuals. The clonotype comes from a man in his late teens or twenties in good health. The chain uses TRBV20-1 and TRBJ1-2; no clear D gene. Sequenced input: naive CD4+ T cells sorted from blood. Subset indicated: CD45RA+ positively selected. This chain's CDR3 is CSASLGYGYTF. The CDR3 nucleotides read TGCAGTGCTAGTCTGGGATATGGCTACACCTTC.